This T cell receptor beta chain was identified in a study of cytomegalovirus exposure and HLA in healthy donors. The PCR ran on 60 Vbeta and 13 Jbeta primers. The assay was immunoSEQ multiplex PCR, and TCRdb's table has in-frame clones only and misses some. The sample comprises about 110,000 clones, about three quarters of which are singletons, and 7% to 8% rests with the top ten. J gave up 1 base and V 6 bases, and 8 bases lay outside the gene matches. This CDR3 is built from 15 residues. CDR1 is SQVTM, CDR2 ANQGSEA, per germline. Healthy donors of bone marrow made up the group. This sequence joins TRBV29-1 and TRBJ1-4, with 7 bases lining up with TRBD1. Sequencing was carried out using PBMCs. The clonotype was recovered from a man younger than 40 in good health and CMV-seronegative. CDR3 bases: TGCAGCGTAGCTCAAAACAGGGGAACTAATGAAAAACTGTTTTTT. It translates to CSVAQNRGTNEKLFF.